One and the same sample provided the 5 T cell receptor beta chains below, sequenced in a study of shared clonotypes between healthy human individuals. CD45RO negativity and positive selection for CCR7 defined naive CD8 cells, a population that excluded terminally differentiated effector memory CD45RA+ cells. The protocol was immunoSEQ multiplex PCR, while the TCRdb copy is restricted to in-frame clones and leaves out a portion. The sample has approximately 2,000,000 clones; about 94% are singletons. The sample was naive CD8+ T cells from PBMCs. The receptors shown here come from a man between 18 and 29 years old in good health. Some clones in this sample may be carry-over from other donors' samples.

This chain connects TRBV5-1 to TRBJ2-7, with 13 bases lining up with TRBD2. The germline V gene has CDR1 SGHRS and CDR2 YFSETQ. Trimming at V came to 4 bases and at J to 5 bases, leaving 6 bases not matched to a gene. The CDR3 contains 15 residues. The CDR3 region has the DNA TGCGCCAGCAGCCCACTAGCGGGAGGGCCTGACGAGCAGTACTTC. Protein: CASSPLAGGPDEQYF.

On this clone: This sample includes further DNA sequences coding for the same CDR3. The V gene is TRBV19, the J gene TRBJ2-5; the D is unclear. V was pared by 3 bases and J by 5 bases, with 10 bases between. Germline V gene sequence: CDR1 LNHDA, CDR2 SQIVND (reference sequence). There are 13 residues in the CDR3. DNA of the CDR3: TGTGCCAGTAGTATCTACAGTCGGGAGACCCAGTACTTC. Protein product: CASSIYSRETQYF. The full variable domain, completed using reference TRBV19 and TRBJ2-5, is DGGITQSPKYLFRKEGQNVTLSCEQNLNHDAMYWYRQDPGQGLRLIYYSQIVNDFQKGDIAEGYSVSREKKESFPLTVTSAQKNPTAFYLCASSIYSRETQYFGPGTRLLVL.

The chain has TRBV2 and TRBJ2-1, with D possibly being TRBD1 (6 bases). V gave up 8 bases and J gave up 6 bases, with 8 bases separating them. Germline CDR1 SNHLY, CDR2 FYNNEI. This CDR3 has 11 amino acids. CDR3 protein: CASEGGNEQFF. The CDR3 bases are TGTGCCAGCGAAGGGGGCAATGAGCAGTTCTTC.

As to this clone: Relative to the germline gene, one junction end is altered; a read error may explain this. This chain connects TRBV11-1 to TRBJ2-7; maybe TRBD2 (5 bases). Germline assignment: CDR1 SGHAT and CDR2 FQDESV (reference sequence). CDR3 length equals 15 residues. CDR3 amino acids: CASSLMWESSSEQYF. Here the CDR3 DNA reads TGTGCCAGCAGCTTAATGTGGGAGTCCTCCTCCGAGCAGTACTTC.

J is TRBJ1-1 and V is TRBV2; 8 bases match TRBD1. V gave up 9 bases and J gave up 0 bases; unmatched junction bases: 9. This CDR3 has 15 residues. The V gene's germline CDR1 is SNHLY and CDR2 FYNNEI. The CDR3 bases are TGTGCCAGGAGGGACAGGAGCTATATGAACACTGAAGCTTTCTTT. It encodes CARRDRSYMNTEAFF.